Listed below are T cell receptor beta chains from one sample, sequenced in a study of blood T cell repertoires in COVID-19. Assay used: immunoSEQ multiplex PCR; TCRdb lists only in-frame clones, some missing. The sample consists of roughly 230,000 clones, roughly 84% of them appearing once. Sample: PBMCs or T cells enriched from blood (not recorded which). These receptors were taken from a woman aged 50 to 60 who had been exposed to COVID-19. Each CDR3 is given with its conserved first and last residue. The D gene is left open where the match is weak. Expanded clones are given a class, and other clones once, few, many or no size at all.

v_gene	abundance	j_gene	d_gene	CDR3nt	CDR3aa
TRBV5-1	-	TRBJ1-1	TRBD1	TGCGCCAGCAGCTTGGACCGGACAGGGGGCATGGTTGAAGCTTTCTTT	CASSLDRTGGMVEAFF
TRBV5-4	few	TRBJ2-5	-	TGTGCCAGCAGCCCCCGGTCAGGCGGGGAGACCCAGTACTTC	CASSPRSGGETQYF
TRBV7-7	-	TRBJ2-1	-	TGTGCCACTTCGCGGGGCCTGGGGAATGAGCAGTTCTTC	CATSRGLGNEQFF
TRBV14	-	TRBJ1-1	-	TGTGCCAGCAGCCAAGATACTCGAGTTGAAGCTTTCTTT	CASSQDTRVEAFF
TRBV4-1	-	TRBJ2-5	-	TGCGCCAGCAGTCACTTTTATTTAGCGTCGGCCCAAGAGACCCAGTACTTC	CASSHFYLASAQETQYF
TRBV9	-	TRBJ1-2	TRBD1	TGTGCCAGCAGCGTACTCCACAGGGGTATAGCTAACTATGGCTACACCTTC	CASSVLHRGIANYGYTF
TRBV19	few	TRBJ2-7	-	TGTGCCAGTAGTATGTCTGTATGGTCTCTTGGCGGCCCCGGCGGAGGCTACGAGCAGTACTTC	CASSMSVWSLGGPGGGYEQYF
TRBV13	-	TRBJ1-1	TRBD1	TGTGCCAGCAGCCCCGCACAGGGGGTACCTGAAGCTTTCTTT	CASSPAQGVPEAFF
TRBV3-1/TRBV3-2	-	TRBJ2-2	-	TGTGCCAGCAGCCAAGATAGCGTCGGGGAGCTGTTTTTT	CASSQDSVGELFF
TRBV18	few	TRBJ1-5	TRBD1	TGTGCCAGCTCGCAACAGGGGACGTATCAGCCCCAGCATTTT	CASSQQGTYQPQHF
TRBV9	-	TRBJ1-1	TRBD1	TGTGCCAGCAGCGTTGCAGGGACAGAAGAAGCTTTCTTT	CASSVAGTEEAFF
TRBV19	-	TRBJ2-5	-	TGTGCAGTGGGTACAGGTTCTCAAGAGACCCAGTACTTC	CAVGTGSQETQYF
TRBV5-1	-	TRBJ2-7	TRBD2	TGCGCCAGCAGCCTAAAGGCGGGGGCCTACGAGCAGTACTTC	CASSLKAGAYEQYF
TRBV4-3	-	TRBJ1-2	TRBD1	TGCGCCAGCAGCCAGGGGACAGCTATAGACTATGGCTACACCTTC	CASSQGTAIDYGYTF
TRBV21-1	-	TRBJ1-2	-	TGTGCCAGCAGCAAAGCTGGGGGGGACAGGGTTGGCTACACCTTC	CASSKAGGDRVGYTF
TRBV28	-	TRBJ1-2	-	TGTGCCAGCGGGGGGGAGGACGGCACCTTC	CASGGEDGTF
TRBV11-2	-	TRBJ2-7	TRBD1	TGTGCCAGCAGTTTTGGGACAGGGGGGGAGTACGAGCAGTACTTC	CASSFGTGGEYEQYF
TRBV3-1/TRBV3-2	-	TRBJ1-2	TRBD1	TGTGCCAGCAGCCGCCGCCAGGGGGCGGAGGGCTACACCTTC	CASSRRQGAEGYTF
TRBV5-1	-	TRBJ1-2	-	TGCGCCAGCAGCTTGGCGCCAGGGGACTATGGCTACACCTTC	CASSLAPGDYGYTF
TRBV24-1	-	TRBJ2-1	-	TGTGCCACCAGTGACAGGAACTCCTACAATGAGCAGTTCTTC	CATSDRNSYNEQFF
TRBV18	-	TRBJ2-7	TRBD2	TGTGCCAGCTCACCACGTATTAGCGGGGACTCCTACGAGCAGTACTTC	CASSPRISGDSYEQYF
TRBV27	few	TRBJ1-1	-	TGTGCCAGCAGTCTCCAGAGAGGGAACACTGAAGCTTTCTTT	CASSLQRGNTEAFF
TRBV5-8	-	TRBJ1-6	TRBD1	TGTGCCAGCAGCTTGGGACAGGGGAAGAATTCACCCCTCCACTTT	CASSLGQGKNSPLHF
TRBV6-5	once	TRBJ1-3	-	TGTGCCAGCACCAAGGAGGGGCCCGGAAACACCATATATTTT	CASTKEGPGNTIYF
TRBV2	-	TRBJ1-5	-	TGTGCCAGCAGTGTAGGCGGCTTTAGCAATCAGCCCCAGCATTTT	CASSVGGFSNQPQHF
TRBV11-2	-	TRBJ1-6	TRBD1	TGTGCCAGCAGCCATCCACAGGGGTTTAAGTCACCCCTCCACTTT	CASSHPQGFKSPLHF
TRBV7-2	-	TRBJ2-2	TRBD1	TGTGCCAGCAGCACTTACAGGGGGACCGGGGAGCTGTTTTTT	CASSTYRGTGELFF
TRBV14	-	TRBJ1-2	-	TGTGCCAGCAGCCGGGCCAAGTACTATGGCTACACCTTC	CASSRAKYYGYTF
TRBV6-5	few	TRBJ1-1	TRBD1	TGTGCCAGCAGCTCCTCGGACAGGGCGACTGAAGCTTTCTTT	CASSSSDRATEAFF
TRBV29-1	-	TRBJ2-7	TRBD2	TGCAGCGTTGGGGTAGCGGGGACGCTCTCCTACGAGCAGTACTTC	CSVGVAGTLSYEQYF
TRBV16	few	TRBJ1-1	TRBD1	TGTGCCAGCAGCTTCCAGGGGGCTACAACTGAAGCTTTCTTT	CASSFQGATTEAFF
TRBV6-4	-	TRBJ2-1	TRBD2	TGTGCCAGCAGCGTTCGGACTAGCGGGTACTACAATGAGCAGTTCTTC	CASSVRTSGYYNEQFF
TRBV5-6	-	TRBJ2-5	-	TGTGCCAGCAGCCCCCTCGGAGAGACCCAGTACTTC	CASSPLGETQYF
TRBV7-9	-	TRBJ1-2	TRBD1	TGTGCCAGCAGCTTAGCGAGGCCAGGGGGCCCTGGGGGCTACACCTTC	CASSLARPGGPGGYTF
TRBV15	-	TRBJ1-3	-	TGTGCCACCAGCAGAGTCGGGGGAGTTGCTTCTGGAAACACCATATATTTT	CATSRVGGVASGNTIYF
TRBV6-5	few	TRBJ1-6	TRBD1	TGTGCCAGCAGCCTGGGACAGTCTAATTCACCCCTCCACTTT	CASSLGQSNSPLHF
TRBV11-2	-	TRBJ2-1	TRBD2	TGTGCCAGCAGCTTAGGTAGCGGGGGGGTTAATGAGCAGTTCTTC	CASSLGSGGVNEQFF
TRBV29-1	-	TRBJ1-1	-	TGCAGCGTCGCATCGACAGATTCGAACACTGAAGCTTTCTTT	CSVASTDSNTEAFF
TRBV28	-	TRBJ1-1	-	TGTGCCAGCAGTTTCCGCGGTCTTCAAGCTTTCTTT	CASSFRGLQAFF
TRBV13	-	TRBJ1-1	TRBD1	TGTGCCAGCAGCGCCCGACAGGGGGCGGTGGGGGTAGCTTTCTTT	CASSARQGAVGVAFF
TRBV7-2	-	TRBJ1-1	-	TGTGCCGGCCAAAACGGGCAGGGGCCGCTCGAAGCTTTCTTT	CAGQNGQGPLEAFF
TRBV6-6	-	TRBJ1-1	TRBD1	TGTGCCAGCAGTAGACAGGGTAAGGACACTGAAGCTTTCTTT	CASSRQGKDTEAFF
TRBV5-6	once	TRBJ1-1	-	TGTGCCAGCAGCTCGATGGGCGGGGAGGCTGAAGCTTTCTTT	CASSSMGGEAEAFF
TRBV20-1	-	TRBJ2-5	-	TGCAGTGCTAGTTCGGACAGTTTCACATATGAGACCCAGTACTTC	CSASSDSFTYETQYF
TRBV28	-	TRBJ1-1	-	TGTGCCAGCAGCCCTCCGATCTGGCCACCCCCCGAAGCTTTCTTT	CASSPPIWPPPEAFF
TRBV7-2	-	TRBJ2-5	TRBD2	TGTGCCAGCAGCTTGACCGCTTCGGGACTAGCGGGGGGACAAGAGACCCAGTACTTC	CASSLTASGLAGGQETQYF
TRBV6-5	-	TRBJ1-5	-	TGTGCCAGCAGGTCCTATAGCAATCAGCCCCAGCATTTT	CASRSYSNQPQHF
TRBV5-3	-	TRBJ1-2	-	TGTGCCAGAAGCTTACCGAGGCAGGGGAATTTTGGGTACACCTTC	CARSLPRQGNFGYTF
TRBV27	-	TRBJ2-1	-	TGTGCCAGCAGTTACTCCCCCGGTGACATCAATGAGCAGTTCTTC	CASSYSPGDINEQFF
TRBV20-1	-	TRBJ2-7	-	TGCAGTGCTAGGGGGGGTTACGAGCAGTACTTC	CSARGGYEQYF
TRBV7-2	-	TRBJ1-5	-	TGTGCCAGCAGCTTTCAGGGTGGCAATCAGCCCCAGCATTTT	CASSFQGGNQPQHF
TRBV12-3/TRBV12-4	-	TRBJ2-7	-	TGTGCCAGCAGTTTGGTCGGAGGTTGGGAGCAGTACTTC	CASSLVGGWEQYF
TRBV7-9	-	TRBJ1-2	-	TGTGCCAGCAGCCCTACGATTAAATACTATGGCTACACCTTC	CASSPTIKYYGYTF